The following is a TCR beta chain sequence with its context. Its antigen is undetermined. From blood CD8+ and CD4+ T cells, TCR beta sequences were generated. The multiple sclerosis controls, all treatment-naive patients, had relapsing-remitting disease that was stable or active. The length of the CDR3 is 14 residues. The germline CDR1 and CDR2 sequences are LGHNT and FRNRAP. V was trimmed by 6 bases and J by 0 bases, leaving 10 bases between them. This sample was taken from a study of CD8 T cells in Susac syndrome. Study outcomes and limitations: The relatively small number of individuals in the TCR sequencing and HLA analysis was acknowledged by the study.

RNA in amounts of roughly 0.5 to 1 ug was reverse transcribed with random hexamers. The authors amplified TCR beta CDR3 across 54 Vbeta and 13 Jbeta using immunoSEQ multiplex PCR. MiXCR, applied by TCRdb to the immunoSEQ multiplex PCR reads, yields one record per CDR3 protein. Of 200,000 to 250,000 distinct CDR3 sequences listed, around 96% were seen once; the top ten hold about 0.088%. The rearrangement joins TRBV12-5 to TRBJ2-3; D not resolved. The sequenced material came from CD4+ T cells from PBMCs. The receptor's source is a human donor with multiple sclerosis. In DNA, the CDR3 is TGTGCTAGTGGCCGCCTCGGGAGCACAGATACGCAGTATTTT. Translating gives CASGRLGSTDTQYF.